A single sample is the source of the 22 T cell receptor beta chains below, sequenced in a study of blood T cell repertoires in COVID-19. Using immunoSEQ multiplex PCR, the repertoire was profiled, and TCRdb retains in-frame clones only, with some absent. The sample records fewer than 300,000 clones, 83% being singletons. The sample taken for sequencing was peripheral blood. The source is a woman between 45 and 60 years old who had recovered from COVID-19.

This clone appeared once. The J gene is TRBJ1-6, the V gene TRBV5-1; TRBD1 matches 8 bases. This CDR3 is 15 amino acids long. Germline assignment: CDR1 SGHRS and CDR2 YFSETQ. Trimming removed 4 bases from V and 9 bases from J; junction bases left unmatched: 9. The CDR3 loop is CASSPGQGGSSPLHF. The CDR3 DNA reads TGCGCCAGCAGCCCCGGACAGGGTGGGAGTTCACCCCTCCACTTT.

The rearrangement links TRBV6-5 to TRBJ2-1, with 8 nucleotides matching TRBD1. V shed 5 bases, J shed 8 bases, and the junction held 8 bases outside the gene matches. This CDR3 is 14 amino acids long. Germline-derived CDR1 and CDR2 are MNHEY and SVGAGI. The CDR3, as DNA: TGTGCCAGCAGTCCCGGGACAGGAGGCGATGAGCAGTTCTTC. It codes for CASSPGTGGDEQFF.

The V and J genes are TRBV29-1 and TRBJ1-3; D might be TRBD1 (6 bases). Germline CDR1 SQVTM, CDR2 ANQGSEA. Deletions cut 6 bases from V and 4 bases from J, with 16 bases between. The CDR3 consists of 14 residues. CDR3 bases: TGCAGCGTAGGATCCACAGGGATCGGAAACACCATATATTTT. It codes for CSVGSTGIGNTIYF.

The V and J genes are TRBV2 and TRBJ1-5; the match to TRBD1 covers 8 bases. Germline-derived CDR1 and CDR2 are SNHLY and FYNNEI. This CDR3 is 13 amino acids long. V dropped 7 bases and J dropped 4; count of bases not matched to a gene: 3. The CDR3 DNA is TGTGCCAGCACACGACAGGGGAATCAGCCCCAGCATTTT. Its translation is CASTRQGNQPQHF.

V is TRBV6-6 and J is TRBJ2-7; 7 bases are a match to TRBD2. Losses at the gene ends were 7 bases for V and 6 bases for J; bases not matched to a gene: 15. This CDR3 has 15 residues. The germline gives CDR1 MNHNY, CDR2 SVGAGI (reference sequence). CDR3 loop: CASTVGLGGLSEQYF. The CDR3, as DNA: TGTGCCAGCACCGTAGGACTAGGTGGGTTGTCCGAGCAGTACTTC.

The chain uses TRBV3-1 (or the pseudogene TRBV3-2) and TRBJ2-1; 7 bases are a match to TRBD2. Germline V CDR1 and CDR2: LGHDT, YNNKEL (reference sequence). The CDR3 covers 17 residues. J was trimmed by 0 bases and V by 5 bases; bases with no gene match: 10. The CDR3, as DNA: TGTGCCAGCAGCACTACGGATGCGGGAGACTCCTACAATGAGCAGTTCTTC. Its translation is CASSTTDAGDSYNEQFF.

This chain links TRBV9 with TRBJ2-5; 8 nucleotides line up with TRBD2. The CDR3 covers 15 residues. Germline CDR1 and CDR2: SGDLS and YYNGEE. Trimming at V came to 7 bases and at J to 1 base, leaving 9 bases not matched to a gene. Written as DNA, the CDR3 is TGTGCCAGCGCTAGGGCGGGAGGCTCCCAAGAGACCCAGTACTTC. Its protein product is CASARAGGSQETQYF.

This sequence joins TRBV12-3 or TRBV12-4 and TRBJ2-7; D not resolved. V lost 2 bases and J 8 bases, leaving 10 bases between the germline ends. This CDR3 spans 12 amino acids. DNA for the CDR3: TGTGCCAGCAGTTTATCCCCGGGTCAGCAGTACTTC. Protein sequence: CASSLSPGQQYF.

This chain joins TRBV5-8 and TRBJ2-1; D remains ambiguous. Between the trimmed V and J ends, which lost 4 bases and 6 bases, there was a span of 8 bases. CDR1 is SGHTS, CDR2 YDEGEE, per germline. This CDR3 region has 12 residues. CDR3 protein: CASSRSSNEQFF. The DNA for the CDR3 is TGTGCCAGCAGCAGATCTAGCAATGAGCAGTTCTTC.

The table lists this clone with a count of one. The V gene is TRBV28, the J gene TRBJ2-1, with TRBD1 matching over 10 bases. Germline assignment: CDR1 MDHEN and CDR2 SYDVKM. The CDR3 length is 15 residues. V lost 6 bases, J lost 7 bases, and 9 bases stayed unmatched. Written as DNA, the CDR3 is TGTGCCAGCAGCTACTTCCGGACAGGGGGGAATGAGCAGTTCTTC. It translates to CASSYFRTGGNEQFF.

Worth noting for this clone: Other DNA sequences in the sample encode the same CDR3. The gene calls are TRBV5-4 and TRBJ2-7, with 11 positions matching TRBD2. Germline assignment: CDR1 SGHNT and CDR2 YYREEE (reference sequence). This CDR3 region has 14 residues. The V gene end was trimmed by 4 bases and the J gene end by 4 bases; junction bases not matched to a gene: 4. DNA for the CDR3: TGTGCCAGCAGCCCCGGGACTAGCGGATACGAGCAGTACTTC. Translating gives CASSPGTSGYEQYF.

The gene calls are TRBV7-2 and TRBJ1-1; D may be TRBD1 (6 bases). The CDR3 length is 15 residues. Trimming took off 5 bases at V and 1 base at J, with 14 bases between the two ends. Germline lookup yields CDR1 SGHTA and CDR2 FQGNSA. The CDR3 bases are TGTGCCAGCAGCCCGGACAGCCGGTCGAACACTGAAGCTTTCTTT. Translated, it gives CASSPDSRSNTEAFF. The entire variable domain, with the rest obtained from reference TRBV7-2 and TRBJ1-1, is as follows: GAGVSQSPSNKVTEKGKDVELRCDPISGHTALYWYRQSLGQGLEFLIYFQGNSAPDKSGLPSDRFSAERTGGSVSTLTIQRTQQEDSAVYLCASSPDSRSNTEAFFGQGTRLTVV.

Note on this clone: Other DNA sequences in this specimen translate into the identical CDR3. The rearrangement joins TRBV9 to TRBJ2-3; D remains ambiguous. Germline CDR1 reads SGDLS; CDR2 reads YYNGEE. V dropped 0 bases and J dropped 1 base, with 9 bases sitting between them. The CDR3 is 15 residues long. CDR3 protein: CASSVVSSGTDTQYF. The CDR3 DNA reads TGTGCCAGCAGCGTAGTTAGCAGTGGCACAGATACGCAGTATTTT.

CDR3 nucleotide sequence: TGTGCCAGCAGCCGCGGCCAGGGGGCATACGAGCAGTACTTC. Amino acids: CASSRGQGAYEQYF. The genes are TRBV14 and TRBJ2-7; 8 positions agree with TRBD1. The germline V gene encodes CDR1 SGHDN and CDR2 FVKESK. This CDR3 spans 14 amino acids. The trim removed 4 bases at V and 4 bases at J, leaving 6 bases unmatched.

The rearrangement joins TRBV4-1 to TRBJ1-2, with TRBD1 as a possible D gene (6 bases). V was pared by 3 bases and J by 4 bases, with 9 bases between. The CDR3 totals 13 residues. CDR1 and CDR2 from the germline V gene are MGHRA and YSYEKL. The CDR3 DNA reads as TGCGCCAGCAGCCAGCAACAGGGCTATGGCTACACCTTC. Its protein is CASSQQQGYGYTF.

This clone was seen a few times. The rearrangement uses TRBV19 and TRBJ1-5; 8 bases map to TRBD1. The V segment lost 3 bases and the J segment 7 bases; nucleotides outside the gene matches: 8. This CDR3 is 15 amino acids long. Germline V gene sequence: CDR1 LNHDA, CDR2 SQIVND (reference sequence). The CDR3 is CASSIDRGGRQPQHF. The CDR3, as DNA: TGTGCCAGTAGTATTGACAGGGGTGGGCGACAGCCCCAGCATTTT. The complete variable domain, with remaining parts taken from reference TRBV19 and TRBJ1-5, reads DGGITQSPKYLFRKEGQNVTLSCEQNLNHDAMYWYRQDPGQGLRLIYYSQIVNDFQKGDIAEGYSVSREKKESFPLTVTSAQKNPTAFYLCASSIDRGGRQPQHFGDGTRLSIL.

The rearrangement links TRBV30 to TRBJ1-2; 8 bases agree with TRBD1. Germline CDR1 reads GTSNPN; CDR2 reads SVGIG (reference sequence). The CDR3 runs to 16 residues. Trimming at V came to 0 bases and at J to 1 base, leaving 7 bases not matched to a gene. The CDR3 bases are TGTGCCTGGAGTGTAAAAGCAGGGGGCGGTAACTATGGCTACACCTTC. It encodes CAWSVKAGGGNYGYTF.

The chain joins TRBV30 to TRBJ1-6; the D gene is possibly TRBD1 (6 bases). V was shortened by 2 bases and J by 9 bases, with 8 bases between the two germline ends. The CDR3 has 12 residues. Germline V gene data show CDR1 as GTSNPN and CDR2 as SVGIG (reference sequence). Here the CDR3 reads CAWSSRGSPLHF. The CDR3 nucleotides read TGTGCCTGGAGTTCCAGGGGTTCACCCCTCCACTTT. The full variable domain, in which reference TRBV30 and TRBJ1-6 provide the parts outside the CDR3, is SQTIHQWPATLVQPVGSPLSLECTVEGTSNPNLYWYRQAAGRGLQLLFYSVGIGQISSEVPQNLSASRPQDRQFILSSKKLLLSDSGFYLCAWSSRGSPLHFGNGTRLTVT.

This chain links TRBV19 with TRBJ2-2; no reliable D call. This CDR3 spans 15 amino acids. Germline lookup yields CDR1 LNHDA and CDR2 SQIVND (reference sequence). Trimming stripped 8 bases from V and 5 bases from J, with 18 bases between. For the CDR3, the DNA is TGTGCCAGTTCTTCTATCGGGTCACGTACCGGGGAGCTGTTTTTT. Translated, it gives CASSSIGSRTGELFF. The whole variable domain, filled in from reference TRBV19 and TRBJ2-2, reads DGGITQSPKYLFRKEGQNVTLSCEQNLNHDAMYWYRQDPGQGLRLIYYSQIVNDFQKGDIAEGYSVSREKKESFPLTVTSAQKNPTAFYLCASSSIGSRTGELFFGEGSRLTVL.

The V call is TRBV6-5, the J call TRBJ2-3; D is perhaps TRBD2 (6 bases). Trimming took 10 bases from V and 2 from J, leaving 13 bases between them. CDR1 MNHEY and CDR2 SVGAGI come from the germline V gene. The CDR3 is 13 amino acids. The CDR3 loop is CATSSAATDTQYF. The DNA for the CDR3 is TGTGCCACCTCTAGCGCCGCCACAGATACGCAGTATTTT.

In this sample, this clone turned up many times. J is TRBJ1-1 and V is TRBV7-2, with D unclear. Germline V gene sequence: CDR1 SGHTA, CDR2 FQGNSA. Trimming stripped 2 bases from V and 2 bases from J, with 15 bases between. The CDR3 totals 16 residues. Written as DNA, the CDR3 is TGTGCCAGCAGCTTAAATGGACGGGGAGGAAACACTGAAGCTTTCTTT. It yields the protein CASSLNGRGGNTEAFF.

The chain joins TRBV5-1 to TRBJ1-1, with D possibly TRBD1 on 6 matching bases. With 7 bases removed from V and 4 bases from J, the gap between germline ends came to 14 bases. From germline, CDR1 is SGHRS and CDR2 YFSETQ. There are 13 residues in the CDR3. CDR3 coding DNA: TGCGCCAGCCGACCCGTACAGGGCACTGAAGCTTTCTTT. This encodes CASRPVQGTEAFF. Filled out from reference TRBV5-1 and TRBJ1-1, the complete variable domain reads KAGVTQTPRYLIKTRGQQVTLSCSPISGHRSVSWYQQTPGQGLQFLFEYFSETQRNKGNFPGRFSGRQFSNSRSEMNVSTLELGDSALYLCASRPVQGTEAFFGQGTRLTVV.